This T cell receptor beta chain comes out of a study of shared clonotypes between healthy human individuals. Whole-study context: Per donor, three plates held CD4 naive cells, three held CD4 memory, two held CD8 naive and one held CD8 memory.

CD45RO negativity and positive selection for CCR7 defined naive CD8 cells, a population that excluded terminally differentiated effector memory CD45RA+ cells. Recent acute infections and vaccinations were absent in the healthy HIV-negative adult donors. The donors were all Caucasian adults (living in Nashville, Tennessee). Data came from immunoSEQ multiplex PCR; TCRdb stores just in-frame clones and leaves some out. The table includes some 2.1 million clones, around 95% detected once. Concerning this clone itself: Its antigen is currently unknown.

This CDR3 contains 14 residues. V dropped 4 bases and J dropped 7 bases, with 18 bases sitting between them. CDR1 SGHKS and CDR2 YYEKEE come from the germline V gene (reference sequence). Regarding the study as a whole: Sharing across several donors was seen in around 5.1% of naive CD4 clonotypes.

Sequencing was done on a sample of naive CD8+ T cells from PBMCs. This sequence originates from a man between 18 and 35 years old in good health. Some clones in this sample may be carry-over from other donors' samples. This chain joins TRBV5-5 and TRBJ2-7; D remains unclear. CDR3 amino acids: CASSLYGYSLEQYF. The CDR3 nucleotides read TGTGCCAGCAGCCTTTATGGGTACTCCCTGGAGCAGTACTTC.